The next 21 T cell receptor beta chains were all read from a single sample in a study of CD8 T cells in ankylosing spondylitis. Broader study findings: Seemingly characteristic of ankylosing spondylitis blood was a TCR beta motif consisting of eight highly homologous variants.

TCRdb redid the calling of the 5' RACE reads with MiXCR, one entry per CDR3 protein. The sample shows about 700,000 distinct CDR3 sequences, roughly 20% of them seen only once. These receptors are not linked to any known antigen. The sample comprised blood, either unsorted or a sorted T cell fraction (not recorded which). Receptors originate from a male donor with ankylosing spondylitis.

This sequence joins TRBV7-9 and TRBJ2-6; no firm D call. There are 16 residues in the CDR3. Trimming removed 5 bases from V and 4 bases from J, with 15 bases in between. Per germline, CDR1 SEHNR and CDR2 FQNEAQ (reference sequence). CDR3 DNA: TGTGCCAGCAGCGACACAGTTACCCTGGGGGCCAACGTCCTGACTTTC. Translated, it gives CASSDTVTLGANVLTF.

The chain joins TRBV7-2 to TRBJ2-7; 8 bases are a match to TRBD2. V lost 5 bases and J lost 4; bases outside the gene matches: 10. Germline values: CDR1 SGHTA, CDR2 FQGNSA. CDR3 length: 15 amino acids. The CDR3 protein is CASSRKLAGDYEQYF. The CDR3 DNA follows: TGTGCCAGCAGCCGCAAGCTAGCGGGTGATTACGAGCAGTACTTC.

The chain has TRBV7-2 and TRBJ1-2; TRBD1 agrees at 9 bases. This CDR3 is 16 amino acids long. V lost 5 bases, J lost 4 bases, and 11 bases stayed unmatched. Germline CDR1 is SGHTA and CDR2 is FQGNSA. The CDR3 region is CASSPAPGQGLYGYTF. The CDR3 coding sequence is TGTGCCAGCAGCCCGGCCCCGGGACAGGGACTCTATGGCTACACCTTC.

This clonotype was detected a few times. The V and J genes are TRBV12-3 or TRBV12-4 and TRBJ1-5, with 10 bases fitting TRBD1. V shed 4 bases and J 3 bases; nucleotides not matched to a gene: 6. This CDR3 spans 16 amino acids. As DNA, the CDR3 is TGTGCCAGCAGTTCCCGGGACAGGGGCACCAATCAGCCCCAGCATTTT. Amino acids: CASSSRDRGTNQPQHF.

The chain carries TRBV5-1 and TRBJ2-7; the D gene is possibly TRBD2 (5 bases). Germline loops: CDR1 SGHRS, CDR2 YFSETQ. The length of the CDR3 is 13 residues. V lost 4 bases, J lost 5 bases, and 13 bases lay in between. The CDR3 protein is CASSPDGVHEQYF. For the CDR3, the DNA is TGCGCCAGCAGCCCCGACGGGGTTCACGAGCAGTACTTC. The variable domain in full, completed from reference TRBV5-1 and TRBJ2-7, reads KAGVTQTPRYLIKTRGQQVTLSCSPISGHRSVSWYQQTPGQGLQFLFEYFSETQRNKGNFPGRFSGRQFSNSRSEMNVSTLELGDSALYLCASSPDGVHEQYFGPGTRLTVT.

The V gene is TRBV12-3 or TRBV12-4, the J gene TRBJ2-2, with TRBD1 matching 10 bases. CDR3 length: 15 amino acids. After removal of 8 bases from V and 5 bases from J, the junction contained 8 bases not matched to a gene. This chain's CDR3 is CASERGTGVTGELFF. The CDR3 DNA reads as TGTGCCAGCGAACGGGGGACAGGGGTAACCGGGGAGCTGTTTTTT.

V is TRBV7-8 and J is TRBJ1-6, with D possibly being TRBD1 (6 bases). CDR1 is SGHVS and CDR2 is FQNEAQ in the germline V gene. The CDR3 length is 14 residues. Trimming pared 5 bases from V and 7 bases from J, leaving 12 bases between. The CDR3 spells CASSRTVLNSPLHF. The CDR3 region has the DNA TGTGCCAGCAGCCGGACAGTTCTAAATTCACCCCTCCACTTT.

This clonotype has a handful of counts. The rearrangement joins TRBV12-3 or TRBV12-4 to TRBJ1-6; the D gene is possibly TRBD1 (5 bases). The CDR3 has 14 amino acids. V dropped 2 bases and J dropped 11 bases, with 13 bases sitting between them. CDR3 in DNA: TGTGCCAGCAGTTTATTCGGGACTGAGGCACCCCTCCACTTT. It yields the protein CASSLFGTEAPLHF.

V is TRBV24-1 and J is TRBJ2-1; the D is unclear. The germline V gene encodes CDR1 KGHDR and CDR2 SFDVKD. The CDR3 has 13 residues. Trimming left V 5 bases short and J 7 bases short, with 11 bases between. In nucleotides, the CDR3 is TGTGCCACCAGTGGCCCCCCTGAGAATGAGCAGTTCTTC. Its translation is CATSGPPENEQFF.

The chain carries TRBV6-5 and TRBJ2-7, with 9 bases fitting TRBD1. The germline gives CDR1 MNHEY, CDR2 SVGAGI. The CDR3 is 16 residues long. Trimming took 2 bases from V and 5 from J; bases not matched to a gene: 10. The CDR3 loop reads CASSYTGTGPSNEQYF. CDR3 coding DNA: TGTGCCAGCAGTTACACCGGGACAGGGCCATCTAACGAGCAGTACTTC.

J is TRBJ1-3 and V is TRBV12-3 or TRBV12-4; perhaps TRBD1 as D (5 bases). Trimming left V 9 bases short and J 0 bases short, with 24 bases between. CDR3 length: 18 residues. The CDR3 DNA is TGTGCCAGTCCTCCCTTCCGGGACCCAGAGACCTCTGGAAACACCATATATTTT. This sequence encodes CASPPFRDPETSGNTIYF.

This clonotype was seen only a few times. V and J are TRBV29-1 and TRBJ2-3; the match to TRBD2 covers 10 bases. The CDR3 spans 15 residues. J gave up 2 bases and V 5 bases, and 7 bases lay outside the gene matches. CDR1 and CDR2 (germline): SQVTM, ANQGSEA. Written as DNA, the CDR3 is TGCAGCGTTTCCCTACTAGCGGGGATCACAGATACGCAGTATTTT. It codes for CSVSLLAGITDTQYF.

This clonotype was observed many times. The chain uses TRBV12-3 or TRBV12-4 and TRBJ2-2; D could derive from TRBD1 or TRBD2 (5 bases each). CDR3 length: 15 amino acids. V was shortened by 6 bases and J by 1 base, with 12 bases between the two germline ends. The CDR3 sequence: CASSTGTGNTGELFF. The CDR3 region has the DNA TGTGCCAGCAGCACCGGGACGGGGAACACCGGGGAGCTGTTTTTT.

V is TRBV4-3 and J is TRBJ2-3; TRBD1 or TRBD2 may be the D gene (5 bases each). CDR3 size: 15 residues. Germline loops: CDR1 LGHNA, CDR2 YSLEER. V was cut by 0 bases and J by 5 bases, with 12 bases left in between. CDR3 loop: CASSQEGWGLDTQYF. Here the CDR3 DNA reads TGCGCCAGCAGCCAAGAGGGTTGGGGGTTAGATACGCAGTATTTT.

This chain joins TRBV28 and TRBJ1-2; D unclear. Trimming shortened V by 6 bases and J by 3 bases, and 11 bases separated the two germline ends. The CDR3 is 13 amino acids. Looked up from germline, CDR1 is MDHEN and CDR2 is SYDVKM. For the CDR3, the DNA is TGTGCCAGCAGCCCAAGTGATCACTATGGCTACACCTTC. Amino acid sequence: CASSPSDHYGYTF.

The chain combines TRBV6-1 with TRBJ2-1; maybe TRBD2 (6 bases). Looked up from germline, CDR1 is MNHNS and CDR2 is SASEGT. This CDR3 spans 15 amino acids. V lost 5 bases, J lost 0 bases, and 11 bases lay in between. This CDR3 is CASSPGTVSYNEQFF. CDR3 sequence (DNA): TGTGCCAGCAGTCCCGGGACTGTCTCCTACAATGAGCAGTTCTTC.

CDR3 in amino acids: CSVEGKGGATGELFF. CDR3 nucleotides: TGCAGCGTTGAAGGAAAGGGAGGGGCCACCGGGGAGCTGTTTTTT. The chain recombines TRBV29-1 with TRBJ2-2, with 7 bases matching TRBD2. Germline V gene data show CDR1 as SQVTM and CDR2 as ANQGSEA. This CDR3 is 15 amino acids long. The ends lost 1 base at V and 4 bases at J; junction bases unmatched: 6.

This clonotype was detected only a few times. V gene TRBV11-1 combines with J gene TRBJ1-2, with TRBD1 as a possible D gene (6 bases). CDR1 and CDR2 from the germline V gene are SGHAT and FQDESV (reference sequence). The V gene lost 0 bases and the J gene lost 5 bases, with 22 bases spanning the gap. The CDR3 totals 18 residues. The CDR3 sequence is CASSLASVGHASVYGYTF. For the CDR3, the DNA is TGTGCCAGCAGCTTAGCGTCCGTGGGACACGCGAGTGTATATGGCTACACCTTC.

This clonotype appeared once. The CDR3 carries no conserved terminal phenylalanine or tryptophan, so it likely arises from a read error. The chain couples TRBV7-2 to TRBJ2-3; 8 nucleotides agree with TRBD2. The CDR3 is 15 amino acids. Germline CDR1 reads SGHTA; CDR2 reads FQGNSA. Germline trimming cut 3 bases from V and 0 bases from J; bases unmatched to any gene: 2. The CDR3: CASSFGTRSTDTQYY. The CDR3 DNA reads TGTGCCAGCAGCTTTGGGACTAGAAGCACAGATACGCAGTATTAT.

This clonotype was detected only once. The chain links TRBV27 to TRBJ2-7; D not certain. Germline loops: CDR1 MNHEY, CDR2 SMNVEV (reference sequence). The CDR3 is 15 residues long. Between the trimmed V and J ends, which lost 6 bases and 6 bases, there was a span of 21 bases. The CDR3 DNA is TGTGCCAGCAGCCAAGGGTGGGCCGGACGGTTCGAGCAGTACTTC. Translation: CASSQGWAGRFEQYF.

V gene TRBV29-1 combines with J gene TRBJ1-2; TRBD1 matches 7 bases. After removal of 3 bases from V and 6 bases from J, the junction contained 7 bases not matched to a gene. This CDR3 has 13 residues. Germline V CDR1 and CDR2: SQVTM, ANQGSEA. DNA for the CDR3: TGCAGCGTTGAGGGTAGGGGGCGGGATGGCTACACCTTC. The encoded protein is CSVEGRGRDGYTF. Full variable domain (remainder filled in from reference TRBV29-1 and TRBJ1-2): SAVISQKPSRDICQRGTSLTIQCQVDSQVTMMFWYRQQPGQSLTLIATANQGSEATYESGFVIDKFPISRPNLTFSTLTVSNMSPEDSSIYLCSVEGRGRDGYTFGSGTRLTVV.